The 26 T cell receptor beta chains reported below all come from one sample, sequenced in a study of cytomegalovirus exposure and HLA in healthy donors. Vbeta (60) and Jbeta (13) primers were used in the PCR. The method was immunoSEQ multiplex PCR; TCRdb's version includes in-frame clones alone and lacks a portion of them. The data contain some 130,000 clones, roughly 80% of them seen just once; the ten biggest clones take up roughly 1.2%. The specimen was PBMCs. The receptors were gathered from a girl aged 2 to 9 in good health and CMV-seronegative.

The chain links TRBV19 to TRBJ1-2; possible D gene TRBD1, 6 bases. Germline CDR1 and CDR2: LNHDA and SQIVND (reference sequence). Deletions cut 3 bases from V and 10 bases from J, with 15 bases between. This CDR3 has 13 amino acids. The CDR3 reads CASSMSSQGPYTF. DNA of the CDR3: TGTGCCAGTAGTATGTCGTCACAGGGCCCCTACACCTTC. The variable domain in full, with the rest retrieved from reference TRBV19 and TRBJ1-2, is DGGITQSPKYLFRKEGQNVTLSCEQNLNHDAMYWYRQDPGQGLRLIYYSQIVNDFQKGDIAEGYSVSREKKESFPLTVTSAQKNPTAFYLCASSMSSQGPYTFGSGTRLTVV.

This clone turned up a few times. V gene TRBV19 combines with J gene TRBJ1-1, with 8 bases identical to TRBD1. The length of the CDR3 is 14 residues. Germline-derived CDR1 and CDR2 are LNHDA and SQIVND (reference sequence). V lost 4 bases and J lost 7; bases outside the gene matches: 8. CDR3 coding DNA: TGTGCCAGTAGTAGGGGCTGGACAGGGCATGAAGCTTTCTTT. Its translation is CASSRGWTGHEAFF.

The genes are TRBV14 and TRBJ2-1, with D possibly being TRBD2 (5 bases). The V gene's germline CDR1 is SGHDN and CDR2 FVKESK. Trimming pared 4 bases from V and 2 bases from J, leaving 15 bases between. CDR3 length: 16 residues. CDR3 amino acids: CASSPTRGYPYNEQFF. The CDR3 coding sequence is TGTGCCAGCAGCCCCACCCGAGGGTACCCCTACAATGAGCAGTTCTTC.

CDR3 sequence (DNA): TGCGCCAGCAGCTTGGTAGCCAGGGACACTGAAGCTTTCTTT. Encoded protein: CASSLVARDTEAFF. This sequence joins TRBV5-1 and TRBJ1-1; D is possibly TRBD1 (5 bases). Trimming left V 0 bases short and J 3 bases short, with 9 bases between. The CDR3 is 14 residues long. Germline assignment: CDR1 SGHRS and CDR2 YFSETQ.

This clone has only one observation. This sequence joins TRBV27 and TRBJ2-1; 7 bases agree with TRBD1. Germline-derived CDR1 and CDR2 are MNHEY and SMNVEV (reference sequence). The CDR3 runs to 17 residues. Trimming removed 6 bases from V and 6 bases from J; junction bases left unmatched: 17. CDR3 sequence (DNA): TGTGCCAGCAGACTTGACCCGAGGACAGGAACTTCCAATGAGCAGTTCTTC. As protein: CASRLDPRTGTSNEQFF.

The sample holds a few counts of this clone. The chain couples TRBV7-2 to TRBJ2-5; no definite D call. The V gene lost 3 bases and the J gene lost 4 bases, with 3 bases spanning the gap. The germline V gene has CDR1 SGHTA and CDR2 FQGNSA. The CDR3 loop spans 11 amino acids. The CDR3 bases are TGTGCCAGCAGCTTTAGAGAGACCCAGTACTTC. This gives the protein CASSFRETQYF.

This rearrangement joins TRBV5-1 to TRBJ1-2; 7 bases agree with TRBD1. The V and J ends lost 7 bases and 8 bases, in that order; junction bases with no gene match: 14. CDR1 is SGHRS and CDR2 is YFSETQ in the germline V gene. The CDR3 extends over 14 amino acids. CDR3 nucleotides: TGCGCCAGCCATCCCACAGGGGATGGCGGGGGCTACACCTTC. Amino acids: CASHPTGDGGGYTF.

This clone was seen only once. This chain connects TRBV2 to TRBJ2-7; D is possibly TRBD2 (6 bases). Germline-derived CDR1 and CDR2 are SNHLY and FYNNEI. V was clipped by 4 bases and J by 2 bases, with 9 bases between them. The CDR3 covers 13 residues. The CDR3 nucleotides read TGTGCCAGCAGTGGAGGGAGGACCTACGAGCAGTACTTC. It codes for CASSGGRTYEQYF.

This clone was picked up a small number of times. The V call is TRBV5-6, the J call TRBJ2-5, with D perhaps matching TRBD1 (6 bases). The CDR3 spans 13 residues. V was pared by 3 bases and J by 5 bases, with 11 bases between. Germline assignment: CDR1 SGHDT and CDR2 YYEEEE. The CDR3: CASSYRAGETQYF. CDR3 coding DNA: TGTGCCAGCAGCTACAGGGCCGGGGAGACCCAGTACTTC.

The chain uses TRBV19 and TRBJ2-7; 13 bases are a match to TRBD2. Trimming took 1 base from V and 3 from J; bases not matched to a gene: 6. The length of the CDR3 is 17 residues. CDR1 is LNHDA and CDR2 is SQIVND in the germline V gene (reference sequence). CDR3 region: CASSIGTSGSVNYEQYF. CDR3 bases: TGTGCCAGTAGTATAGGGACTAGCGGGAGTGTGAACTACGAGCAGTACTTC.

This rearrangement joins TRBV2 to TRBJ2-3, with a possible D match to TRBD1 (6 bases). V was shortened by 6 bases and J by 2 bases, with 18 bases between the two germline ends. The CDR3 loop spans 16 amino acids. CDR1 is SNHLY, CDR2 FYNNEI, per germline. In DNA, the CDR3 is TGTGCCAGCAGCCCCCGGTCCGGGACACCCACAGATACGCAGTATTTT. This codes for CASSPRSGTPTDTQYF.

The chain carries TRBV14 and TRBJ2-5; D remains ambiguous. The V end lost 4 bases, the J end lost 0 bases, and 9 bases lay between the germline ends. There are 14 residues in the CDR3. Germline V gives CDR1 SGHDN, CDR2 FVKESK. The CDR3: CASSLQRYQETQYF. CDR3 nucleotides: TGTGCCAGCAGCCTTCAGAGGTACCAAGAGACCCAGTACTTC.

The J gene is TRBJ2-7, the V gene TRBV11-2, with 13 bases fitting TRBD2. The CDR3 length is 16 residues. CDR1 is SGHAT, CDR2 FQNNGV, per germline. Trimming at V came to 6 bases and at J to 5 bases, leaving 10 bases not matched to a gene. The CDR3 DNA sequence: TGTGCCAGCAGAACAATAAAAGGACTAGCGGGAGACGAGCAGTACTTC. Its translation: CASRTIKGLAGDEQYF. Drawing the rest from reference TRBV11-2 and TRBJ2-7, the complete variable domain is EAGVAQSPRYKIIEKRQSVAFWCNPISGHATLYWYQQILGQGPKLLIQFQNNGVVDDSQLPKDRFSAERLKGVDSTLKIQPAKLEDSAVYLCASRTIKGLAGDEQYFGPGTRLTVT.

The chain joins TRBV11-2 to TRBJ1-4; D remains ambiguous. V was pared by 1 base and J by 7 bases, with 4 bases between. This CDR3 has 12 amino acids. Germline loops: CDR1 SGHAT, CDR2 FQNNGV. In DNA, the CDR3 is TGTGCCAGCAGCTTAGTCAGTGAAAAACTGTTTTTT. Amino acid sequence: CASSLVSEKLFF.

This chain links TRBV6-5 with TRBJ2-3; 8 positions agree with TRBD1. In germline, CDR1 is MNHEY, CDR2 SVGAGI. CDR3 length: 14 residues. J gave up 0 bases and V 6 bases, and 2 bases lay outside the gene matches. The CDR3 DNA sequence: TGTGCCAGCAGCCGGGACAGGAGCACAGATACGCAGTATTTT. Translating it yields CASSRDRSTDTQYF.

This sequence joins TRBV25-1 and TRBJ1-6; D uncertain. The CDR3 spans 15 residues. Germline V gene lookup returns CDR1 MGHDK and CDR2 SYGVNS. V was cut by 2 bases and J by 9 bases, with 14 bases left in between. The CDR3 DNA sequence: TGTGCCAGCAGTGAACCGGGTTCATCGGGTTCACCCCTCCACTTT. This encodes CASSEPGSSGSPLHF.

The gene calls are TRBV5-6 and TRBJ2-7; D unclear. V was clipped by 2 bases and J by 2 bases, with 11 bases between them. CDR1 is SGHDT and CDR2 is YYEEEE in the germline V gene. CDR3 length: 14 amino acids. As DNA, the CDR3 is TGTGCCAGCAGCTTCGATGCAGGAACCTACGAGCAGTACTTC. Translated, it gives CASSFDAGTYEQYF.

The genes are TRBV4-3 and TRBJ1-1, with D unclear. The V end lost 0 bases, the J end lost 5 bases, and 13 bases lay between the germline ends. Germline CDR1 and CDR2: LGHNA and YSLEER. CDR3 length: 15 amino acids. The CDR3 reads CASSQDGSVRTEAFF. CDR3 coding DNA: TGCGCCAGCAGCCAAGATGGAAGCGTCCGGACTGAAGCTTTCTTT.

CDR3 coding DNA: TGTGCCAGCAGTAGAGGGACCTACGAGCAGTACTTC. Its translation is CASSRGTYEQYF. The genes are TRBV27 and TRBJ2-7; possibly TRBD2 for D (5 bases). CDR1 MNHEY and CDR2 SMNVEV come from the germline V gene (reference sequence). The V and J ends lost 5 bases and 2 bases respectively, with 7 bases between them. There are 12 residues in the CDR3.

This clone was picked up a small number of times. The V call is TRBV19, the J call TRBJ1-4, with D tentatively TRBD1 (6 bases). The V end lost 9 bases, the J end lost 6 bases, and 17 bases lay between the germline ends. Looked up from germline, CDR1 is LNHDA and CDR2 is SQIVND (reference sequence). The length of the CDR3 is 14 residues. The CDR3 loop is CASAYETGHEKLFF. CDR3 nucleotide sequence: TGTGCCAGCGCCTATGAGACAGGCCATGAAAAACTGTTTTTT. Drawing the rest from reference TRBV19 and TRBJ1-4, the complete variable domain is DGGITQSPKYLFRKEGQNVTLSCEQNLNHDAMYWYRQDPGQGLRLIYYSQIVNDFQKGDIAEGYSVSREKKESFPLTVTSAQKNPTAFYLCASAYETGHEKLFFGSGTQLSVL.

The chain carries TRBV19 and TRBJ1-5; a possible D gene is TRBD1 (6 bases). CDR1 is LNHDA, CDR2 SQIVND, per germline (reference sequence). The CDR3 contains 13 residues. Between the trimmed V and J ends, which lost 6 bases and 3 bases, there was a span of 9 bases. The DNA for the CDR3 is TGTGCCAGTAGCGGACAGTTCAATCAGCCCCAGCATTTT. Translating it yields CASSGQFNQPQHF. Full variable domain (rest looked up from reference TRBV19 and TRBJ1-5): DGGITQSPKYLFRKEGQNVTLSCEQNLNHDAMYWYRQDPGQGLRLIYYSQIVNDFQKGDIAEGYSVSREKKESFPLTVTSAQKNPTAFYLCASSGQFNQPQHFGDGTRLSIL.

This chain joins TRBV13 and TRBJ2-7; D is perhaps TRBD2 (6 bases). Germline assignment: CDR1 PRHDT and CDR2 FYEKMQ (reference sequence). The CDR3 totals 16 residues. Trimming took 1 base from V and 3 from J, leaving 16 bases between them. The CDR3 DNA follows: TGTGCCAGCAGCTTAGAAAAGGGAGGACCCAACTACGAGCAGTACTTC. Its protein is CASSLEKGGPNYEQYF.

This clone has a handful of counts. The V call is TRBV10-2, the J call TRBJ1-4; 8 bases fit TRBD1. V trimming: 3 bases; J trimming: 7 bases; junction bases outside the gene matches: 7. The CDR3 contains 15 residues. Germline V gives CDR1 WSHSY, CDR2 SAAADI. Here the CDR3 reads CASSDFPGGGEKLFF. The CDR3 region has the DNA TGCGCCAGCAGTGATTTCCCAGGGGGCGGTGAAAAACTGTTTTTT.

This chain joins TRBV30 and TRBJ1-4; D may be TRBD1 (6 bases). This CDR3 spans 15 amino acids. The V end lost 1 base, the J end lost 8 bases, and 17 bases lay between the germline ends. Germline CDR1 GTSNPN, CDR2 SVGIG (reference sequence). Written as DNA, the CDR3 is TGTGCCTGGAGTGCCCACAGGGCCTTCGGGGAAAAACTGTTTTTT. It encodes CAWSAHRAFGEKLFF.

V gene TRBV4-3 combines with J gene TRBJ2-2, with D uncertain. The V end was cut by 3 bases, the J end by 2 bases, with 10 bases between. Germline V lookup: CDR1 LGHNA, CDR2 YSLEER. This CDR3 is built from 15 residues. CDR3 bases: TGCGCCAGCAGCCACGTACAGACAAACACCGGGGAGCTGTTTTTT. It yields the protein CASSHVQTNTGELFF.

The chain couples TRBV19 to TRBJ1-6; possible D gene TRBD1, 5 bases. The CDR3 sequence is 12 residues long. With 4 bases removed from V and 12 bases from J, the gap between germline ends came to 10 bases. Germline V gene lookup returns CDR1 LNHDA and CDR2 SQIVND (reference sequence). The CDR3 coding sequence is TGTGCCAGTAGTACAATCGGGGGACCCCTCCACTTT. Its protein product is CASSTIGGPLHF.